One and the same sample provided the 18 T cell receptor beta chains below, sequenced in a study of blood T cell repertoires in COVID-19. Some clones are missing from TCRdb's copy, which holds only in-frame ones; the method was immunoSEQ multiplex PCR. The table lists about 250,000 clones, around 89% of them singletons. Sequenced material: PBMCs or T cells enriched from blood (not recorded which). All receptors derive from a woman aged 45-59 years who had recovered from COVID-19.

The chain carries TRBV5-1 and TRBJ1-2, with D maybe TRBD1 (6 bases). The CDR3 spans 17 residues. With 0 bases removed from V and 2 bases from J, the gap between germline ends came to 17 bases. In germline, CDR1 is SGHRS, CDR2 YFSETQ. DNA of the CDR3: TGCGCCAGCAGCTTGGTGGGACAACCCTACGAAAACTATGGCTACACCTTC. Amino acids: CASSLVGQPYENYGYTF.

This sequence joins TRBV11-2 and TRBJ2-7; unclear D gene. With 1 base removed from V and 5 bases from J, the gap between germline ends came to 15 bases. Germline CDR1 and CDR2: SGHAT and FQNNGV. The CDR3 has 15 residues. CDR3 sequence: CASSLGPNLVDEQYF. CDR3 in DNA: TGTGCCAGCAGCTTAGGACCTAACCTAGTCGACGAGCAGTACTTC.

The CDR3 region is CASSQGLAYYNEQFF. As DNA, the CDR3 is TGTGCCAGCAGCCAAGGGCTAGCGTACTACAATGAGCAGTTCTTC. This chain links TRBV3-1 (or the pseudogene TRBV3-2) with TRBJ2-1; D is possibly TRBD2 (6 bases). Trimming removed 1 base from V and 3 bases from J, with 10 bases in between. The CDR3 spans 15 residues. Per germline, CDR1 LGHDT and CDR2 YNNKEL (reference sequence).

This clone appeared many times. The gene calls are TRBV4-2 and TRBJ2-7, with unresolved D. From germline, CDR1 is LGHNA and CDR2 YNFKEQ. Trimming left V 0 bases short and J 0 bases short, with 9 bases between. The CDR3 length is 15 residues. Written as DNA, the CDR3 is TGTGCCAGCAGCCAAGATGCAGCGAGCTCCTACGAGCAGTACTTC. This gives the protein CASSQDAASSYEQYF.

This chain connects TRBV27 to TRBJ2-1; 10 bases are shared with TRBD1. CDR1 is MNHEY and CDR2 is SMNVEV in the germline V gene (reference sequence). The junction had 4 bases not matched to a gene; V was cut back by 4 bases and J by 7 bases. CDR3 length: 14 amino acids. The CDR3 is CASSSGTGENEQFF. As DNA, the CDR3 is TGTGCCAGCAGTTCCGGGACAGGGGAGAATGAGCAGTTCTTC.

This clone has only one observation. The V call is TRBV12-5, the J call TRBJ2-3; 14 bases are a match to TRBD2. J lost 4 bases, V lost 2 bases, and 8 bases had no gene match. The CDR3 totals 18 residues. Germline V gives CDR1 LGHNT, CDR2 FRNRAP. In DNA form, the CDR3 reads TGTGCTAGTGGTTTGACAACCGGACTAGCGGGAGGAGCAGATACGCAGTATTTT. Translation gives CASGLTTGLAGGADTQYF. Full variable domain (outside the CDR3, taken from reference TRBV12-5 and TRBJ2-3): DARVTQTPRHKVTEMGQEVTMRCQPILGHNTVFWYRQTMMQGLELLAYFRNRAPLDDSGMPKDRFSAEMPDATLATLKIQPSEPRDSAVYFCASGLTTGLAGGADTQYFGPGTRLTVL.

The chain couples TRBV6-2 or TRBV6-3 to TRBJ2-6; 10 bases are shared with TRBD2. CDR1 is MNHEY and CDR2 is SVGEGT in the germline V gene. The CDR3 is made up of 17 amino acids. V dropped 5 bases and J dropped 0; count of bases not matched to a gene: 4. The CDR3: CASSKLAGYSGANVLTF. As DNA, the CDR3 is TGTGCCAGCAGTAAACTAGCGGGATACTCTGGGGCCAACGTCCTGACTTTC.

The rearrangement uses TRBV18 and TRBJ1-1; TRBD1 is a possible D gene (5 bases). This CDR3 spans 14 amino acids. CDR1 is KGHSH, CDR2 LQKENI, per germline. Trimming stripped 4 bases from V and 3 bases from J, with 12 bases between. CDR3 coding DNA: TGTGCCAGCTCACAGGCAGGGAGGGACACTGAAGCTTTCTTT. This translates into CASSQAGRDTEAFF.

The CDR3 is CSVDEGTEVYGYTF. DNA of the CDR3: TGCAGCGTTGATGAAGGGACAGAAGTTTATGGCTACACCTTC. V gene TRBV29-1 combines with J gene TRBJ1-2; 7 bases are a match to TRBD1. V lost 3 bases, J lost 5 bases, and 9 bases stayed unmatched. The CDR3 is 14 residues long. Germline loops: CDR1 SQVTM, CDR2 ANQGSEA.

V and J are TRBV7-9 and TRBJ1-1; TRBD1 is a possible D gene (6 bases). Deletions cut 7 bases from V and 1 base from J, with 13 bases between. Germline V gene lookup returns CDR1 SEHNR and CDR2 FQNEAQ (reference sequence). The CDR3 is made up of 14 amino acids. CDR3 in amino acids: CASKPGASNTEAFF. CDR3 in DNA: TGTGCCAGCAAACCAGGGGCCTCGAACACTGAAGCTTTCTTT.

This rearrangement joins TRBV27 to TRBJ2-2, with a tentative D call TRBD1 (6 bases). The CDR3 spans 16 residues. V was shortened by 1 base and J by 1 base, with 10 bases between the two germline ends. Per germline, CDR1 MNHEY and CDR2 SMNVEV (reference sequence). The CDR3 sequence: CASSLYRTENTGELFF. The CDR3 region has the DNA TGTGCCAGCAGTTTATATAGGACAGAGAACACCGGGGAGCTGTTTTTT.

The chain combines TRBV14 with TRBJ2-7; 7 nucleotides match TRBD2. The trim removed 2 bases at V and 0 bases at J, leaving 4 bases unmatched. Per germline, CDR1 SGHDN and CDR2 FVKESK. The CDR3 contains 15 residues. CDR3 loop: CASSQLAGSSYEQYF. CDR3 sequence (DNA): TGTGCCAGCAGCCAATTAGCGGGTAGCTCCTACGAGCAGTACTTC.

The rearrangement joins TRBV10-1 to TRBJ2-3, with TRBD2 matching over 8 bases. Germline V lookup: CDR1 WNHNN, CDR2 SYGVQD (reference sequence). The CDR3 spans 15 residues. V trimming: 2 bases; J trimming: 6 bases; junction bases outside the gene matches: 7. This chain's CDR3 is CASSESGRELDTQYF. CDR3 sequence (DNA): TGCGCCAGCAGTGAGAGCGGGAGAGAATTGGATACGCAGTATTTT.

The chain uses TRBV5-5 and TRBJ2-3, with 12 bases lining up with TRBD2. Germline lookup yields CDR1 SGHKS and CDR2 YYEKEE (reference sequence). The CDR3 length is 14 residues. V gave up 0 bases and J gave up 9 bases; unmatched junction bases: 2. CDR3 sequence: CASSLATSGRTQYF. In DNA, the CDR3 is TGTGCCAGCAGCTTGGCGACTAGCGGGAGAACGCAGTATTTT.

The chain has TRBV27 and TRBJ2-1; no reliable D call. The CDR3 has 11 residues. V was trimmed by 8 bases and J by 13 bases, leaving 15 bases between them. Germline values: CDR1 MNHEY, CDR2 SMNVEV (reference sequence). The CDR3 coding sequence is TGTGCCAGCCGGTCAGAGACAATCCAGTTCTTC. This codes for CASRSETIQFF.

The chain joins TRBV6-5 to TRBJ1-5, with D unresolved. V gave up 5 bases and J gave up 0 bases, with 8 bases separating them. Germline assignment: CDR1 MNHEY and CDR2 SVGAGI. The CDR3 contains 14 residues. The CDR3 reads CASSPPSSNQPQHF. The DNA of the CDR3 is TGTGCCAGCAGTCCACCCAGTAGCAATCAGCCCCAGCATTTT.

The chain recombines TRBV28 with TRBJ2-7, with TRBD2 identical over 9 bases. CDR3 length: 16 residues. The V and J ends lost 6 bases and 0 bases, in that order; junction bases with no gene match: 9. Germline lookup yields CDR1 MDHEN and CDR2 SYDVKM. CDR3 amino acids: CASSLDRLAASYEQYF. The CDR3 region has the DNA TGTGCCAGCAGCCTGGATAGACTAGCGGCCTCCTACGAGCAGTACTTC.

This chain connects TRBV30 to TRBJ1-2, with TRBD1 identical over 7 bases. V lost 4 bases and J lost 1; bases outside the gene matches: 12. The germline gives CDR1 GTSNPN, CDR2 SVGIG (reference sequence). The CDR3 covers 16 residues. The CDR3 nucleotides are TGTGCCTGGATACCACAGGGGAGAACTATTAACTATGGCTACACCTTC. Its protein is CAWIPQGRTINYGYTF.